One and the same sample provided the 30 T cell receptor beta chains below, sequenced in a study of T cell responses to AZD1222 COVID-19 vaccine. Measured with immunoSEQ multiplex PCR; TCRdb has only the in-frame clones, and not every one. The top ten clones hold roughly 4.7% of a sample with roughly 140,000 clones, 90% to 95% of them seen once. The specimen comprised peripheral blood, sampled on day 0 of AZD1222 vaccination. These receptors were taken from an adult in good health.

This sequence joins TRBV30 and TRBJ1-4; D gene ambiguous. V lost 2 bases to trimming and J lost 4 bases, with 8 bases between them. The CDR3 totals 13 residues. Per germline, CDR1 GTSNPN and CDR2 SVGIG (reference sequence). Here the CDR3 reads CAWSSRINEKLFF. CDR3 bases: TGTGCCTGGAGTTCAAGAATTAATGAAAAACTGTTTTTT. Variable domain in full (rest from reference TRBV30 and TRBJ1-4): SQTIHQWPATLVQPVGSPLSLECTVEGTSNPNLYWYRQAAGRGLQLLFYSVGIGQISSEVPQNLSASRPQDRQFILSSKKLLLSDSGFYLCAWSSRINEKLFFGSGTQLSVL.

V gene TRBV6-5 combines with J gene TRBJ1-2; tentatively, D is TRBD1 (5 bases). CDR3 length: 13 amino acids. CDR1 is MNHEY and CDR2 is SVGAGI in the germline V gene. The V and J ends lost 4 bases and 5 bases respectively, with 11 bases between them. The CDR3 coding sequence is TGTGCCAGCAGTTTCCGGGACTCATATGGCTACACCTTC. It codes for CASSFRDSYGYTF.

The chain combines TRBV24-1 with TRBJ2-1; 9 nucleotides align to TRBD2. The V segment lost 1 base and the J segment 5 bases; nucleotides outside the gene matches: 11. Germline values: CDR1 KGHDR, CDR2 SFDVKD. This CDR3 is 18 amino acids long. CDR3 coding DNA: TGTGCCACCAGTGATTTTAATACGGCTAGCGGGATTCACAATGAGCAGTTCTTC. Translated, it gives CATSDFNTASGIHNEQFF.

This chain's CDR3 is CASSLGLQGSYEQYF. CDR3 coding DNA: TGTGCCAGCAGCTTAGGCCTACAGGGATCCTACGAGCAGTACTTC. The rearrangement uses TRBV13 and TRBJ2-7; the D gene is possibly TRBD1 (6 bases). Germline V CDR1 and CDR2: PRHDT, FYEKMQ (reference sequence). V was pared by 0 bases and J by 1 base, with 10 bases between. The CDR3 loop spans 15 amino acids.

The V call is TRBV4-3, the J call TRBJ2-4; D may be TRBD2 (5 bases). There are 14 residues in the CDR3. Germline-derived CDR1 and CDR2 are LGHNA and YSLEER. V lost 0 bases, J lost 8 bases, and 11 bases lay in between. The CDR3 DNA follows: TGCGCCAGCAGCCAAGAGACACTGAGGGACATTCAGTACTTC. It is translated as CASSQETLRDIQYF.

The rearrangement links TRBV7-2 to TRBJ2-1, with D tentatively TRBD1 or TRBD2 (5 bases each). Germline values: CDR1 SGHTA, CDR2 FQGNSA. Trimming pared 2 bases from V and 3 bases from J, leaving 11 bases between. The CDR3 contains 15 residues. CDR3 loop: CASSLSRDRYNEQFF. In DNA, the CDR3 is TGTGCCAGCAGCTTATCCCGGGACCGCTACAATGAGCAGTTCTTC.

This chain connects TRBV6-1 to TRBJ1-5; no definite D call. CDR1 MNHNS and CDR2 SASEGT come from the germline V gene. The CDR3 has 14 amino acids. V dropped 2 bases and J dropped 0 bases, with 5 bases sitting between them. The CDR3 DNA reads as TGTGCCAGCAGTGAAAAGGGTAGCAATCAGCCCCAGCATTTT. Translating it yields CASSEKGSNQPQHF.

The genes are TRBV19 and TRBJ2-7; a weak D match, TRBD2 (5 bases). Trimming shortened V by 4 bases and J by 3 bases, and 13 bases separated the two germline ends. Per germline, CDR1 LNHDA and CDR2 SQIVND (reference sequence). This CDR3 has 14 residues. CDR3 coding DNA: TGTGCCAGTAGTACTCGGGGAGTCTTCTACGAGCAGTACTTC. Translated, it gives CASSTRGVFYEQYF.

This chain joins TRBV6-5 and TRBJ1-1; D possibly corresponds to TRBD1 (5 bases). CDR1 and CDR2 (germline): MNHEY, SVGAGI. Between the trimmed V and J ends, which lost 0 bases and 3 bases, there was a span of 8 bases. The CDR3 is made up of 14 amino acids. The CDR3 region has the DNA TGTGCCAGCAGTTACTCAGGGGAAGACACTGAAGCTTTCTTT. Encoded protein: CASSYSGEDTEAFF.

The gene calls are TRBV16 and TRBJ2-7; 7 nucleotides agree with TRBD2. The trim removed 0 bases at V and 3 bases at J, leaving 5 bases unmatched. This CDR3 comprises 15 residues. The germline gives CDR1 KGHSY, CDR2 FQNENV. The CDR3: CASSQSGGRDYEQYF. CDR3 nucleotides: TGTGCCAGCAGCCAATCTGGGGGGAGGGACTACGAGCAGTACTTC. Supplemented by reference TRBV16 and TRBJ2-7, the full variable domain reads GEEVAQTPKHLVRGEGQKAKLYCAPIKGHSYVFWYQQVLKNEFKFLISFQNENVFDETGMPKERFSAKCLPNSPCSLEIQATKLEDSAVYFCASSQSGGRDYEQYFGPGTRLTVT.

This sequence joins TRBV7-6 and TRBJ2-3; TRBD2 aligns across 15 bases. V lost 5 bases to trimming and J lost 2 bases; unmatched junction nucleotides: 5. The CDR3 contains 17 residues. Germline values: CDR1 SGHVS, CDR2 FNYEAQ. The CDR3 coding sequence is TGTGCCAGCAGCCCTCGGACTAGCGGGAGGGCCACAGATACGCAGTATTTT. It translates to CASSPRTSGRATDTQYF.

The rearrangement uses TRBV5-1 and TRBJ2-7; 11 nucleotides align to TRBD2. The V segment lost 0 bases and the J segment 2 bases; nucleotides outside the gene matches: 4. This CDR3 has 16 residues. Germline-derived CDR1 and CDR2 are SGHRS and YFSETQ. CDR3 bases: TGCGCCAGCAGCTTGGCAGGACTAGCGGGTACCTACGAGCAGTACTTC. This gives the protein CASSLAGLAGTYEQYF.

The chain couples TRBV4-3 to TRBJ2-5, with TRBD1 matching over 7 bases. Looked up from germline, CDR1 is LGHNA and CDR2 is YSLEER. The V gene end was trimmed by 2 bases and the J gene end by 4 bases; junction bases not matched to a gene: 1. The CDR3 loop spans 13 amino acids. The CDR3 is CASSQRQGETQYF. Here the CDR3 DNA reads TGCGCCAGCAGCCAAAGACAGGGAGAGACCCAGTACTTC.

As DNA, the CDR3 is TGTGCCAGCAGTGAAATCCCTGGAAACACCATATATTTT. Protein sequence: CASSEIPGNTIYF. The rearrangement joins TRBV2 to TRBJ1-3; no clear D gene. The CDR3 is 13 amino acids. V was cut by 2 bases and J by 2 bases, with 4 bases left in between. The germline V gene encodes CDR1 SNHLY and CDR2 FYNNEI.

The chain joins TRBV7-8 to TRBJ1-1; no clear D. The CDR3 contains 14 residues. Germline CDR1 is SGHVS and CDR2 is FQNEAQ. Deletions cut 2 bases from V and 1 base from J, with 8 bases between. In DNA form, the CDR3 reads TGTGCCAGCAGCTTATCCAGGAGGAACACTGAAGCTTTCTTT. Its translation is CASSLSRRNTEAFF. Filled out from reference TRBV7-8 and TRBJ1-1, the complete variable domain reads GAGVSQSPRYKVAKRGQDVALRCDPISGHVSLFWYQQALGQGPEFLTYFQNEAQLDKSGLPSDRFFAERPEGSVSTLKIQRTQQEDSAVYLCASSLSRRNTEAFFGQGTRLTVV.

The chain carries TRBV29-1 and TRBJ1-2, with D possibly being TRBD1 (5 bases). Germline V gene sequence: CDR1 SQVTM, CDR2 ANQGSEA. CDR3 length equals 15 residues. Between the trimmed V and J ends, which lost 6 bases and 0 bases, there was a span of 17 bases. CDR3 region: CSVAHRQHSNYGYTF. As DNA, the CDR3 is TGCAGCGTGGCCCATCGACAGCATTCTAACTATGGCTACACCTTC.

This clone has just one count. The rearrangement links TRBV28 to TRBJ2-5, with TRBD1 identical over 7 bases. CDR3 length equals 12 residues. Germline V CDR1 and CDR2: MDHEN, SYDVKM. V gave up 9 bases and J gave up 3 bases; unmatched junction bases: 4. The CDR3 loop is CASKQGKETQYF. The CDR3 bases are TGTGCCAGTAAACAGGGGAAAGAGACCCAGTACTTC.

The V gene is TRBV27, the J gene TRBJ1-6; 7 positions agree with TRBD1. J was trimmed by 7 bases and V by 6 bases; bases with no gene match: 6. The CDR3 consists of 14 residues. CDR1 MNHEY and CDR2 SMNVEV come from the germline V gene (reference sequence). The CDR3 DNA reads TGTGCCAGCAGACCGGGACAGCACAATTCACCCCTCCACTTT. It specifies CASRPGQHNSPLHF.

This clone was detected only once. The rearrangement uses TRBV4-2 and TRBJ1-5, with D uncertain. The CDR3 is 15 residues long. Between the trimmed V and J ends, which lost 5 bases and 5 bases, there was a span of 16 bases. Per germline, CDR1 LGHNA and CDR2 YNFKEQ. For the CDR3, the DNA is TGTGCCAGCAGCTTGCGGGGAGAAAGGGATCAGCCCCAGCATTTT. Amino acids: CASSLRGERDQPQHF.

The CDR3 region has the DNA TGTGCCAGCAGCCAAGAATTGGGGCTAGCAGGCACCGGGGAGCTGTTTTTT. This translates into CASSQELGLAGTGELFF. The chain is built from TRBV3-1 (or the pseudogene TRBV3-2) and TRBJ2-2; D may match TRBD1 or TRBD2 (5 bases each). The CDR3 has 17 amino acids. CDR1 LGHDT and CDR2 YNNKEL come from the germline V gene (reference sequence). Deletions cut 0 bases from V and 4 bases from J, with 15 bases between.

The chain uses TRBV6-1 and TRBJ1-5; no definite D call. The CDR3 consists of 14 residues. Germline values: CDR1 MNHNS, CDR2 SASEGT. Deletions cut 5 bases from V and 10 bases from J, with 18 bases between. The DNA of the CDR3 is TGTGCCAGCAGTTCAACCTCGCAATTTACCCCCCAGCATTTT. This sequence encodes CASSSTSQFTPQHF.

The chain is built from TRBV27 and TRBJ2-2, with TRBD2 as a possible D gene (5 bases). The CDR3 runs to 13 residues. V lost 8 bases and J 1 base, leaving 8 bases between the germline ends. Germline assignment: CDR1 MNHEY and CDR2 SMNVEV (reference sequence). CDR3 in DNA: TGTGCCAGCGGACTCTTGAACACCGGGGAGCTGTTTTTT. It is translated as CASGLLNTGELFF.

The J gene is TRBJ2-5, the V gene TRBV9, with 9 bases identical to TRBD1. The CDR3 contains 15 residues. Per the germline V gene, CDR1 is SGDLS and CDR2 is YYNGEE. V was pared by 3 bases and J by 5 bases, with 8 bases of the junction left unmatched. For the CDR3, the DNA is TGTGCCAGCAGCGCCGGGACAGGGTTTGGGGAGACCCAGTACTTC. It specifies CASSAGTGFGETQYF.

J is TRBJ1-2 and V is TRBV20-1; D unclear. Trimming took 3 bases from V and 8 from J, leaving 10 bases between them. The CDR3 consists of 11 residues. Per the germline V gene, CDR1 is DFQATT and CDR2 is SNEGSKA (reference sequence). CDR3 in DNA: TGCAGTGCTAGTGAACCCTTGGGCTACACCTTC. The encoded protein is CSASEPLGYTF.

This clone was observed a single time. The genes are TRBV4-2 and TRBJ2-5; D not certain. The length of the CDR3 is 13 residues. Per germline, CDR1 LGHNA and CDR2 YNFKEQ. V gave up 1 base and J gave up 1 base, with 4 bases separating them. The CDR3 nucleotides read TGTGCCAGCAGCCAAGTCCCCCAAGAGACCCAGTACTTC. Its protein is CASSQVPQETQYF.

The gene calls are TRBV28 and TRBJ2-5; a weak D match, TRBD2 (6 bases). V lost 5 bases, J lost 3 bases, and 16 bases lay in between. Looked up from germline, CDR1 is MDHEN and CDR2 is SYDVKM. The CDR3 sequence is 15 residues long. CDR3 in amino acids: CASSMGTESKETQYF. CDR3 nucleotides: TGTGCCAGCAGTATGGGGACTGAATCCAAAGAGACCCAGTACTTC. Full variable domain (remainder filled in from reference TRBV28 and TRBJ2-5): DVKVTQSSRYLVKRTGEKVFLECVQDMDHENMFWYRQDPGLGLRLIYFSYDVKMKEKGDIPEGYSVSREKKERFSLILESASTNQTSMYLCASSMGTESKETQYFGPGTRLLVL.

This chain uses TRBV2 with TRBJ2-5; D remains unclear. Per germline, CDR1 SNHLY and CDR2 FYNNEI. The length of the CDR3 is 13 residues. The germline V and J ends were trimmed by 0 bases and 5 bases, with 7 bases remaining between them. Here the CDR3 DNA reads TGTGCCAGCAGTGAAGCTCAAGGGGAGACCCAGTACTTC. It translates to CASSEAQGETQYF.

The chain carries TRBV6-1 and TRBJ2-7; 9 positions match TRBD1. The junction had 11 bases not matched to a gene; V was cut back by 5 bases and J by 6 bases. Germline CDR1 and CDR2: MNHNS and SASEGT. There are 15 residues in the CDR3. CDR3 sequence reads: CASSLTGGRGVEQYF. CDR3 in DNA: TGTGCCAGCAGTTTGACAGGGGGAAGAGGGGTCGAGCAGTACTTC.

The genes are TRBV27 and TRBJ1-5; D might be TRBD1 (5 bases). The germline V gene encodes CDR1 MNHEY and CDR2 SMNVEV (reference sequence). This CDR3 region has 14 residues. The V end was cut by 0 bases, the J end by 6 bases, with 9 bases between. The CDR3 here is CASSLSKGLQPQHF. CDR3 DNA sequence: TGTGCCAGCAGTTTATCAAAGGGGCTTCAGCCCCAGCATTTT.

This rearrangement joins TRBV28 to TRBJ2-7; 9 bases match TRBD1. With 4 bases clipped from V and 2 bases from J, the junction kept 6 bases outside the gene matches. CDR3 length equals 15 residues. Germline V gene data show CDR1 as MDHEN and CDR2 as SYDVKM. CDR3 residues: CASSSGGTGTYEQYF. In nucleotides, the CDR3 is TGTGCCAGCAGTTCCGGCGGGACAGGGACCTACGAGCAGTACTTC.